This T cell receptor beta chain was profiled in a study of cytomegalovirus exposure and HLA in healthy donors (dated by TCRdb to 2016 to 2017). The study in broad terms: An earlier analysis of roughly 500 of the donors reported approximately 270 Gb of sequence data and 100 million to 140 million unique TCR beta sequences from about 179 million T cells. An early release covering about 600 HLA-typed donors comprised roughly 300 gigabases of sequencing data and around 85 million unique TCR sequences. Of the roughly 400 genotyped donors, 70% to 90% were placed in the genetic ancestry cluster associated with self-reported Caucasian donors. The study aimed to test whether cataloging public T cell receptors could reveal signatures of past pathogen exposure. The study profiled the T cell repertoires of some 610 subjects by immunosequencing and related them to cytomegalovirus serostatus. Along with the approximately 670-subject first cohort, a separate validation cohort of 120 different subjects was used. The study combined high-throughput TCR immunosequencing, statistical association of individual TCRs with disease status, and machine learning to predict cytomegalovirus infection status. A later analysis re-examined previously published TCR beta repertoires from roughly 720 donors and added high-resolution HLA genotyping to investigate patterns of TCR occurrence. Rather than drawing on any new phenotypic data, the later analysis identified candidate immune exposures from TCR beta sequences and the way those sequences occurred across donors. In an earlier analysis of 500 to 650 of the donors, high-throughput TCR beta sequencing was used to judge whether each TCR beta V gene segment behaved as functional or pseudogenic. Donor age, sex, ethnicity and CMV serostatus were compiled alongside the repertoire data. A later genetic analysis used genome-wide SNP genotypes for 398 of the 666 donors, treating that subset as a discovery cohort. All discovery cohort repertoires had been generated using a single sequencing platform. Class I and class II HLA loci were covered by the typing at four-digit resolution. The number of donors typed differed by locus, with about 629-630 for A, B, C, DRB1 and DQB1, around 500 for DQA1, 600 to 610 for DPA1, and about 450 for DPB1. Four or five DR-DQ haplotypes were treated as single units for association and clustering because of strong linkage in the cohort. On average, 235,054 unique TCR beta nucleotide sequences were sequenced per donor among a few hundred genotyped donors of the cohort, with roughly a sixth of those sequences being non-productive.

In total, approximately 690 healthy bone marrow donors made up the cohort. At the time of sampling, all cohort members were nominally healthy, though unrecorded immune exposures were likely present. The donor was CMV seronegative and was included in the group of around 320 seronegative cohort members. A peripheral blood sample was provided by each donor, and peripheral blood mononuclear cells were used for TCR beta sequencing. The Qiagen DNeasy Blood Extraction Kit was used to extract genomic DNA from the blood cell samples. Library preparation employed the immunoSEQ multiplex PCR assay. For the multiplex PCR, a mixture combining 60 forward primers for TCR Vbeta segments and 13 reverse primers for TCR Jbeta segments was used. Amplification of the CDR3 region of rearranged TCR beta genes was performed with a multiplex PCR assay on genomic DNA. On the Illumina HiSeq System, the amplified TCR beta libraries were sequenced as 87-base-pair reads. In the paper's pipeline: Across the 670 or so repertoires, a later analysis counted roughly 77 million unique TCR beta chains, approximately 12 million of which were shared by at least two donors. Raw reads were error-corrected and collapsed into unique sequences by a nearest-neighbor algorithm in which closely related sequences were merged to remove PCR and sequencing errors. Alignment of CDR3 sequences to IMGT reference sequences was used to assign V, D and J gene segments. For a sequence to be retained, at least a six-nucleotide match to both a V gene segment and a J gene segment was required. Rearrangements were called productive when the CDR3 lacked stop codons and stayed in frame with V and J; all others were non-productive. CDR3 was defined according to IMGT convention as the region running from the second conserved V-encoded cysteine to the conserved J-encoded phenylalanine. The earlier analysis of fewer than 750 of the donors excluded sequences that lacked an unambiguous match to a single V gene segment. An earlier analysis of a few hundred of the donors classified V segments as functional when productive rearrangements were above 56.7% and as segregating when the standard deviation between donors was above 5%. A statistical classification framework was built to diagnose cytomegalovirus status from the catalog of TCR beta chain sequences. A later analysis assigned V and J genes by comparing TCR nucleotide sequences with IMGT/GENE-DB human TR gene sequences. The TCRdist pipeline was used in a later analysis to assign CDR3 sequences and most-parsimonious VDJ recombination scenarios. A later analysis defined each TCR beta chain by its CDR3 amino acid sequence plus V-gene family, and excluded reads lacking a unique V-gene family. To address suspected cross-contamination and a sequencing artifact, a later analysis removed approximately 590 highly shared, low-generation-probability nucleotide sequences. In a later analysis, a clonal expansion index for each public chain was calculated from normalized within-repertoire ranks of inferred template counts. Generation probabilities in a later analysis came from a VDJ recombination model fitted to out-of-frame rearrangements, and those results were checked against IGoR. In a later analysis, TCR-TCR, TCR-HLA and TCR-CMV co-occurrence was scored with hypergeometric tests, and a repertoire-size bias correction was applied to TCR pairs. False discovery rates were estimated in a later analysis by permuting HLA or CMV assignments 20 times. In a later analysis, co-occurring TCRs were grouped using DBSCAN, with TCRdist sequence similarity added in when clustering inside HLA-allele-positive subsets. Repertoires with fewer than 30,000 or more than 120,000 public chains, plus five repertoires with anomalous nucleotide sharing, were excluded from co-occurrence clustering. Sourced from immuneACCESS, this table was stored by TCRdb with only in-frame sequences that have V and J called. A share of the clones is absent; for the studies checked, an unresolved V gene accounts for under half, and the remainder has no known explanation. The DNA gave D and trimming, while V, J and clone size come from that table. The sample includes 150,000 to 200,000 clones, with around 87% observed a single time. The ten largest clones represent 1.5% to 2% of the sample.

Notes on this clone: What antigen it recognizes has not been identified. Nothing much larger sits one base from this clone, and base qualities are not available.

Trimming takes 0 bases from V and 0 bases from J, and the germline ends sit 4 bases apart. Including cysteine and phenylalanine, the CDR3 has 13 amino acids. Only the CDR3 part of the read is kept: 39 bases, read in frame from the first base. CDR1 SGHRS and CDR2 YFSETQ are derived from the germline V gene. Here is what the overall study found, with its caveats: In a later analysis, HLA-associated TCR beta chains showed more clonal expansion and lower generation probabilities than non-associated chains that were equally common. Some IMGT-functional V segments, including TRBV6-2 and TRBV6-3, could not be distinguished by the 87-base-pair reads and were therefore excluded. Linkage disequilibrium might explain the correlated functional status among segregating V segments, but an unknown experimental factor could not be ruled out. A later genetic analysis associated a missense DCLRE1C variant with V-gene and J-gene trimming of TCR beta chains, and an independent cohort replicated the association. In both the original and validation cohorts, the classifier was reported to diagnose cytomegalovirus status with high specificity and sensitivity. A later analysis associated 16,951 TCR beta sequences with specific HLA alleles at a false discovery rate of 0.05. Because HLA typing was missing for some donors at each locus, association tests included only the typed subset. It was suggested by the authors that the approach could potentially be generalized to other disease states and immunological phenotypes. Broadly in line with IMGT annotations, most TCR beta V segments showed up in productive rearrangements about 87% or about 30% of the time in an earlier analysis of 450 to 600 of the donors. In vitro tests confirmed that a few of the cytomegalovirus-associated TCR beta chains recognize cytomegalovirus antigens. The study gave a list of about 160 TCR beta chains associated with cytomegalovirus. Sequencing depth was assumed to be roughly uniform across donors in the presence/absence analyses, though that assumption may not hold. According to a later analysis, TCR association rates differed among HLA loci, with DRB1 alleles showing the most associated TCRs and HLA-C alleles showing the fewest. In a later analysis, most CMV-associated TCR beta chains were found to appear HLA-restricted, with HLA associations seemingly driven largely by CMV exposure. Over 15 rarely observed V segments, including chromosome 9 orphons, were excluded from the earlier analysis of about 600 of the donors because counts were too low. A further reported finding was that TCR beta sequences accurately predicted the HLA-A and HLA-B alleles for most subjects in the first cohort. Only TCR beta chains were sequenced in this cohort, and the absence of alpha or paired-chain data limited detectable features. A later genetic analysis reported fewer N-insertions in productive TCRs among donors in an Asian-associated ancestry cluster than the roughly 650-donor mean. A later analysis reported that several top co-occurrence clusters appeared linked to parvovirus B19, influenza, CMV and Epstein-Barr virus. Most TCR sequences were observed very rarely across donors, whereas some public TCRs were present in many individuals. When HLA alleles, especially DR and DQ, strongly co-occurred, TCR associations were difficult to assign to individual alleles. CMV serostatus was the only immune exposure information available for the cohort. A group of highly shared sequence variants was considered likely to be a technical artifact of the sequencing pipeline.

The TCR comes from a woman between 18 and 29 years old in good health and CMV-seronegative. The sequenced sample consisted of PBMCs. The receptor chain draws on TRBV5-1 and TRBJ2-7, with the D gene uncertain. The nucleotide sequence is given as TGCGCCAGCAGCTTGGACAACTCCTACGAGCAGTACTTC. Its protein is CASSLDNSYEQYF.